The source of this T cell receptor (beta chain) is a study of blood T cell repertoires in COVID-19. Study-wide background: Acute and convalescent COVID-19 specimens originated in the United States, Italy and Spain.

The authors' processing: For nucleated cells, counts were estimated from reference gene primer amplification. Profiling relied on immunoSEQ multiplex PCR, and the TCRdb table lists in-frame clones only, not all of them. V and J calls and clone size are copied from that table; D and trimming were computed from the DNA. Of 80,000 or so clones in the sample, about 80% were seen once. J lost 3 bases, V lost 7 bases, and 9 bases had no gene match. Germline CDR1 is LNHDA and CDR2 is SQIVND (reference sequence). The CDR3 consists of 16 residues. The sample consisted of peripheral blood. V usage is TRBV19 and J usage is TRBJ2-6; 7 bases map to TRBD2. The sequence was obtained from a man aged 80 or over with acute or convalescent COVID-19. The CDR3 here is CASMAGRGNGANVLTF. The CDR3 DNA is TGTGCCAGTATGGCAGGGAGGGGCAATGGGGCCAACGTCCTGACTTTC.